This T cell receptor (beta chain) was captured by sequencing in a study of CD8 T cells in Susac syndrome. Trimming took off 2 bases at V and 2 bases at J, with 7 bases between the two ends. Germline V CDR1 and CDR2: SQVTM, ANQGSEA. This CDR3 is built from 12 residues. The authors sequenced TCR beta from blood CD8+ and CD4+ T cells. It was negative isolation that provided the CD8+ and CD4+ T cells, whereas TEMRA cells were enriched by FACS. After extraction with the RNeasy kit, about 0.45 to 1 ug of the RNA was reverse transcribed using random hexamers. The authors amplified TCR beta CDR3 across 54 Vbeta and 13 Jbeta using immunoSEQ multiplex PCR. In TCRdb, the immunoSEQ multiplex PCR reads were re-called with MiXCR into one record per CDR3 protein. Here the sample spans under 200,000 distinct CDR3 sequences, roughly 95% being singletons.

This chain joins TRBV29-1 and TRBJ2-7; D is ambiguous. The sample was CD8+ T cells from PBMCs. The receptor was isolated from a human donor with multiple sclerosis. The CDR3 loop is CSVELVPYEQYF. For the CDR3, the DNA is TGCAGCGTTGAACTGGTGCCCTACGAGCAGTACTTC.